The entry that follows covers one TCR beta chain sequence. This sample was taken from a study of shared T cell receptors in the human thymus. Using immunoSEQ multiplex PCR, the repertoire was profiled, and TCRdb retains in-frame clones only, with some absent. The sample carries approximately 580,000 clones, approximately 80% recorded once. Trimming took off 0 bases at V and 6 bases at J, with 9 bases between the two ends. The CDR3 totals 14 residues. Per the germline V gene, CDR1 is SGHRS and CDR2 is YFSETQ. These sequences were also reported in another study, on human thymus T cells. That source adds: Those donating were healthy Finnish infants in corrective surgery for congenital heart defects. During corrective heart surgery, resections were taken, and the thymus tissue came from them. Thymic as well as blood repertoires seemed to favor certain V and J genes unevenly. Thymic TCR repertoires of unrelated people reportedly overlapped highly.

The TCR originated in a boy in the first two years of life with a congenital heart defect. The sample taken for sequencing was thymocytes. The chain has TRBV5-1 and TRBJ2-2, with D possibly matching TRBD2 (5 bases). As DNA, the CDR3 is TGCGCCAGCAGCTTGGAGCCGGGGTCCGGGGAGCTGTTTTTT. This encodes CASSLEPGSGELFF.